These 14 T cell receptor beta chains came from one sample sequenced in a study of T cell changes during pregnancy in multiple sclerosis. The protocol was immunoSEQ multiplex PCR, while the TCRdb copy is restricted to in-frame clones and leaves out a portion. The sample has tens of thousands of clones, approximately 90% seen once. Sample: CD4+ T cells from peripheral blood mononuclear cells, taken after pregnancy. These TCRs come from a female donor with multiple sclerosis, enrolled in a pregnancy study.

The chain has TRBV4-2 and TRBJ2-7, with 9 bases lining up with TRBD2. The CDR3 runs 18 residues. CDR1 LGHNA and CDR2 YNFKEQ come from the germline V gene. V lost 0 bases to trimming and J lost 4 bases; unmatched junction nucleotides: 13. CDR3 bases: TGTGCCAGCAGCCAAGATCTTCCCGGGACTAGCTCTAAGTACGAGCAGTACTTC. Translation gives CASSQDLPGTSSKYEQYF.

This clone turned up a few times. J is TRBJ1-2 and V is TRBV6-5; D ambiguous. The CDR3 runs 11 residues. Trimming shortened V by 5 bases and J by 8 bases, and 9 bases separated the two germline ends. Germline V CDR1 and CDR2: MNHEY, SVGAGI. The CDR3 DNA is TGTGCCAGCAGTACTGGTGAAGGCTACACCTTC. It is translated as CASSTGEGYTF.

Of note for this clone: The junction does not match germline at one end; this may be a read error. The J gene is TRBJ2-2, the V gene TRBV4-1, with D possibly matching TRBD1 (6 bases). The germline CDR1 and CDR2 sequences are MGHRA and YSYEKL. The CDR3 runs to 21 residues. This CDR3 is CASSQEKRGTVGPGDTRELFF. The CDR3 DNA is TGCGCCAGCAGCCAAGAAAAGAGGGGCACCGTGGGACCTGGGGACACCAGGGAGCTGTTTTTT.

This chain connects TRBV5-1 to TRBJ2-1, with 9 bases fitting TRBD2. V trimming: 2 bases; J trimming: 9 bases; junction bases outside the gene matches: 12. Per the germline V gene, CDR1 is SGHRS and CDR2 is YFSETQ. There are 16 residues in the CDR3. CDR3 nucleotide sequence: TGCGCCAGCAGCTTTGGGCCTAGCGGGGAGGAGGGTGAGCAGTTCTTC. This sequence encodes CASSFGPSGEEGEQFF.

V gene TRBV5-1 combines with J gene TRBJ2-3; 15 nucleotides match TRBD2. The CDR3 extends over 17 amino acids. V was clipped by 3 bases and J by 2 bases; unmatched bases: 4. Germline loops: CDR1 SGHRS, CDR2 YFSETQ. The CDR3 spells CASSSGTSGGLTDTQYF. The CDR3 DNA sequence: TGCGCCAGCAGCTCGGGGACTAGCGGGGGGCTCACAGATACGCAGTATTTT.

DNA for the CDR3: TGTGCCAGTAGTATACGACACATTCAGCAGCCCCAGCATTTT. As protein: CASSIRHIQQPQHF. The chain recombines TRBV19 with TRBJ1-5, with D unresolved. Per germline, CDR1 LNHDA and CDR2 SQIVND (reference sequence). Between the trimmed V and J ends, which lost 2 bases and 7 bases, there was a span of 12 bases. The CDR3 is made up of 14 amino acids.

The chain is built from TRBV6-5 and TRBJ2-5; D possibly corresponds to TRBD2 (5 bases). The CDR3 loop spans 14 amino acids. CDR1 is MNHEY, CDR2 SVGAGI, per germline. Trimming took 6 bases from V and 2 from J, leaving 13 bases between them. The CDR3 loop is CASRTSGIQETQYF. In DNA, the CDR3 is TGTGCCAGCAGAACCTCGGGGATTCAAGAGACCCAGTACTTC.

The DNA for the CDR3 is TGTGCCAGCAGCTTTAGCCAGATCGGGGAGCTGTTTTTT. Translated, it gives CASSFSQIGELFF. V is TRBV7-6 and J is TRBJ2-2; no clear D. The CDR3 has 13 amino acids. With 3 bases removed from V and 7 bases from J, the gap between germline ends came to 9 bases. Germline values: CDR1 SGHVS, CDR2 FNYEAQ.

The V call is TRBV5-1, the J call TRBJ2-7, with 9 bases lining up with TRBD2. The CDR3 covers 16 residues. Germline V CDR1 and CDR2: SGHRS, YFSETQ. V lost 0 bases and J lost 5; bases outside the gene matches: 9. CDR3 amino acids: CASSLAPSGTRNEQYF. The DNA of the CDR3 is TGCGCCAGCAGCTTGGCCCCTAGCGGGACTAGGAACGAGCAGTACTTC. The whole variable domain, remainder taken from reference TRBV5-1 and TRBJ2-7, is KAGVTQTPRYLIKTRGQQVTLSCSPISGHRSVSWYQQTPGQGLQFLFEYFSETQRNKGNFPGRFSGRQFSNSRSEMNVSTLELGDSALYLCASSLAPSGTRNEQYFGPGTRLTVT.

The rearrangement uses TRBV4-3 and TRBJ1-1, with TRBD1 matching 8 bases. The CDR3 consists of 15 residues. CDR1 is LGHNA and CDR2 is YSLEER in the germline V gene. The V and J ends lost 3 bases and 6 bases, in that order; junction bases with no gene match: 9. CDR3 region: CASSQLGQGESEAFF. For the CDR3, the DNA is TGCGCCAGCAGCCAGCTTGGACAGGGTGAGTCTGAAGCTTTCTTT.

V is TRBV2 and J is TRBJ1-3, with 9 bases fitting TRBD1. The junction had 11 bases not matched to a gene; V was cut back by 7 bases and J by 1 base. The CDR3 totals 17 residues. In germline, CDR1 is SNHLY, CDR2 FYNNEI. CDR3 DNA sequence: TGTGCCAGCACTGGGCCGGGACAGGGCTTTTCTGGAAACACCATATATTTT. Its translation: CASTGPGQGFSGNTIYF.

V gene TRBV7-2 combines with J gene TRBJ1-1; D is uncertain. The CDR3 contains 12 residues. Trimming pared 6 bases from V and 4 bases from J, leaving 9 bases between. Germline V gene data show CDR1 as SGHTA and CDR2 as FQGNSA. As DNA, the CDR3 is TGTGCCAGCAGTTCACTGATCACTGAAGCTTTCTTT. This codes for CASSSLITEAFF.

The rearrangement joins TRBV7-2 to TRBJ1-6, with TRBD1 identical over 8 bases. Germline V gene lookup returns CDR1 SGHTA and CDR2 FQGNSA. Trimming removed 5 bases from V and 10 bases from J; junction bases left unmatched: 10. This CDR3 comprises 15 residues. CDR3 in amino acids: CASSLRTGMGSPLHF. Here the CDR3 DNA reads TGTGCCAGCAGCCTAAGGACAGGGATGGGGTCACCCCTCCACTTT.

CDR3 in DNA: TGCAGCGCCGGACAGGGCTCGAACACTGAAGCTTTCTTT. It codes for CSAGQGSNTEAFF. The chain employs TRBV29-1 and TRBJ1-1, with 8 bases matching TRBD1. The CDR3 extends over 13 amino acids. The germline V gene encodes CDR1 SQVTM and CDR2 ANQGSEA. J was trimmed by 1 base and V by 7 bases; bases with no gene match: 5.